The 5 T cell receptor beta chains below were found in one sample sequenced in a study of blood T cell repertoires in COVID-19 (dated by TCRdb to 2019 to 2021). Receptor amplification or capture employed the immunoSEQ multiplex PCR assay. Held by TCRdb, this immuneACCESS table contains in-frame sequences only and omits some clones. Under half of the omission traces to an unresolved V gene where checked; the cause of the rest is unknown. This sample has over 450,000 clones in its table, and approximately 91% of those were observed once. The ten largest clones take up 7.5% to 9% of the sample. The sequenced material came from peripheral blood. The source of these receptors is a woman between 50 and 59 years old with COVID-19, enrolled during active disease.

This chain uses TRBV6-5 with TRBJ1-1; D is perhaps TRBD1 (5 bases). CDR1 is MNHEY, CDR2 SVGAGI, per germline. The germline V and J ends were trimmed by 0 bases and 0 bases, with 11 bases remaining between them. The CDR3 consists of 16 residues. The CDR3 DNA follows: TGTGCCAGCAGTTACTCGGTGGACAATTTGAACACTGAAGCTTTCTTT. This gives the protein CASSYSVDNLNTEAFF.

The rearrangement joins TRBV12-3 or TRBV12-4 to TRBJ2-7; D uncertain. The CDR3 runs 13 residues. Trimming stripped 2 bases from V and 3 bases from J, with 8 bases between. The DNA of the CDR3 is TGTGCCAGCAGTTTAAGTTTTAGCTACGAGCAGTACTTC. It is translated as CASSLSFSYEQYF.

Written as DNA, the CDR3 is TGTGCCAGCAGTGAATCTCTAGTCGGACAGGCAGAAGGGGGCTACACCTTC. Translating it yields CASSESLVGQAEGGYTF. V and J are TRBV2 and TRBJ1-2; 7 bases align to TRBD1. This CDR3 region has 17 residues. Germline V gives CDR1 SNHLY, CDR2 FYNNEI. V shed 2 bases, J shed 8 bases, and the junction held 17 bases outside the gene matches. The full variable domain, with the rest looked up from reference TRBV2 and TRBJ1-2, is EPEVTQTPSHQVTQMGQEVILRCVPISNHLYFYWYRQILGQKVEFLVSFYNNEISEKSEIFDDQFSVERPDGSNFTLKIRSTKLEDSAMYFCASSESLVGQAEGGYTFGSGTRLTVV.

The CDR3 spells CASSQVVGGTIQETQYF. The DNA for the CDR3 is TGTGCCAGCAGCCAAGTTGTGGGGGGTACCATCCAAGAGACCCAGTACTTC. The chain joins TRBV14 to TRBJ2-5; D may be TRBD2 (6 bases). CDR1 SGHDN and CDR2 FVKESK come from the germline V gene. V lost 1 base to trimming and J lost 1 base, with 16 bases between them. The CDR3 spans 17 residues. Supplemented by reference TRBV14 and TRBJ2-5, the full variable domain reads EAGVTQFPSHSVIEKGQTVTLRCDPISGHDNLYWYRRVMGKEIKFLLHFVKESKQDESGMPNNRFLAERTGGTYSTLKVQPAELEDSGVYFCASSQVVGGTIQETQYFGPGTRLLVL.

The gene calls are TRBV3-1 (or the pseudogene TRBV3-2) and TRBJ1-1, with a weak D call TRBD1 (6 bases). V shed 0 bases and J shed 3 bases, with 17 bases lying between them. From germline, CDR1 is LGHDT and CDR2 YNNKEL (reference sequence). This CDR3 has 17 residues. CDR3 in amino acids: CASSQEALGGWDTEAFF. CDR3 DNA sequence: TGTGCCAGCAGCCAAGAAGCTCTAGGGGGTTGGGACACTGAAGCTTTCTTT.